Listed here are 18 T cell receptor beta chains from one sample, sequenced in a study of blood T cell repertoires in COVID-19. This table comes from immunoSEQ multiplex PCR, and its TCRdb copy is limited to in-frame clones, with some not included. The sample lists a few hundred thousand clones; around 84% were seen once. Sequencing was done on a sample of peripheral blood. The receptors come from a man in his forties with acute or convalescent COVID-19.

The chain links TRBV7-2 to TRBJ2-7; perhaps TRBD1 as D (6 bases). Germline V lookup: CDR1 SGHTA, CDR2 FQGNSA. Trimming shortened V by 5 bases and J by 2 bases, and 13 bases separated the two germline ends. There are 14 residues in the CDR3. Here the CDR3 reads CASSRGQTPYEQYF. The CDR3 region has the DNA TGTGCCAGCAGCCGTGGACAGACCCCCTACGAGCAGTACTTC.

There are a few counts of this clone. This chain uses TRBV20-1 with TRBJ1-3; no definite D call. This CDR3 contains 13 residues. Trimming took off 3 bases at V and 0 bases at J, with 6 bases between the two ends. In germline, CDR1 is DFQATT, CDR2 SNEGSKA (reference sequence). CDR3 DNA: TGCAGTGCTAGTAACATCTCTGGAAACACCATATATTTT. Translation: CSASNISGNTIYF.

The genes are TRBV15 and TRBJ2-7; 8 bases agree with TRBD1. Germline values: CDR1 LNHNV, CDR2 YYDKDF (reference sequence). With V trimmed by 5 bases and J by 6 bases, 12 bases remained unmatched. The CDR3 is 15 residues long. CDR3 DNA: TGTGCCACCAGCGACCGCGGACAGGGAGATCGCGAGCAGTACTTC. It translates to CATSDRGQGDREQYF.

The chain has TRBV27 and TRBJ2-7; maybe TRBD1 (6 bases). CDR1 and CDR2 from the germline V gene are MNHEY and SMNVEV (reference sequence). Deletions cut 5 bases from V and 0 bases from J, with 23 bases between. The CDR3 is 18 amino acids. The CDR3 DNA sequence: TGTGCCAGCAGTCCCACCCCTCGTCACAGGGATTTCTCCTACGAGCAGTACTTC. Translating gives CASSPTPRHRDFSYEQYF.

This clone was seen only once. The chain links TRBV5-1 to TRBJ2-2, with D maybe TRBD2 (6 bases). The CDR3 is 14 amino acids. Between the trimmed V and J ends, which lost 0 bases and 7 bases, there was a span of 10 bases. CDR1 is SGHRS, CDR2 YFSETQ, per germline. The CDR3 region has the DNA TGCGCCAGCAGCTTGGACGCCGGGGGCGGGGAGCTGTTTTTT. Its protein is CASSLDAGGGELFF.

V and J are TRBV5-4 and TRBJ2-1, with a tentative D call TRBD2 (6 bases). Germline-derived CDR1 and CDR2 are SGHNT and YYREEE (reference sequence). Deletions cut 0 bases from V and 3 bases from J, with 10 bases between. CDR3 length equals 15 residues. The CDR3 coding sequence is TGTGCCAGCAGCTTGGGAGGGACTGGCTACAATGAGCAGTTCTTC. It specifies CASSLGGTGYNEQFF.

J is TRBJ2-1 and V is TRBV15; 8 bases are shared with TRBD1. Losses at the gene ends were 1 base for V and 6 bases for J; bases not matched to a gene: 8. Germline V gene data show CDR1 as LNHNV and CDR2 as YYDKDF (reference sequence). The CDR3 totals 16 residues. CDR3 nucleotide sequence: TGTGCCACCAGCAGAGGGGGGACGGGGACAGGCAATGAGCAGTTCTTC. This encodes CATSRGGTGTGNEQFF.

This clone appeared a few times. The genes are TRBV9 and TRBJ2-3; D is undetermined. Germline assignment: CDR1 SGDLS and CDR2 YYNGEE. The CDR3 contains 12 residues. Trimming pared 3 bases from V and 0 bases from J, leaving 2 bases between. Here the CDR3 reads CASSASTDTQYF. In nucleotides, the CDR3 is TGTGCCAGCAGCGCTAGCACAGATACGCAGTATTTT.

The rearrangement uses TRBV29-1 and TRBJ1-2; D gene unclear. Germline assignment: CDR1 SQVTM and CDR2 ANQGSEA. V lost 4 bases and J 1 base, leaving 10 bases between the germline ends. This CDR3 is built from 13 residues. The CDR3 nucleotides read TGCAGCGTTGGGCAGAACCTTAACTATGGCTACACCTTC. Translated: CSVGQNLNYGYTF.

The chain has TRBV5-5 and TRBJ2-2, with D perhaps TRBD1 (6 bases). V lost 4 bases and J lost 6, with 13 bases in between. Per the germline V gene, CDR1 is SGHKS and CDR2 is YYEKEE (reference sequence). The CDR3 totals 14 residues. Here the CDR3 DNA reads TGTGCCAGCAGCATCGCCCCAGGGGCCGGGGAGCTGTTTTTT. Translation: CASSIAPGAGELFF.

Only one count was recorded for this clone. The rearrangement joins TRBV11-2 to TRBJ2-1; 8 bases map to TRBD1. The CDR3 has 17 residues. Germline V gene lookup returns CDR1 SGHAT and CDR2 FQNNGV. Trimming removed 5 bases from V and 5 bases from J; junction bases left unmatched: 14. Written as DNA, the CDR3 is TGTGCCAGCAGCCCCACGAACGGCAGGGGGCCGGACAATGAGCAGTTCTTC. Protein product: CASSPTNGRGPDNEQFF.

The CDR3 nucleotides read TGTGCCAGCAGCTTAGTCTGGCAGGGGCCGACGGACTTTTATGGCTACACCTTC. Its translation is CASSLVWQGPTDFYGYTF. The chain couples TRBV7-9 to TRBJ1-2; D is perhaps TRBD1 (6 bases). The CDR3 totals 18 residues. Germline V CDR1 and CDR2: SEHNR, FQNEAQ (reference sequence). V gave up 1 base and J gave up 5 bases, with 23 bases separating them.

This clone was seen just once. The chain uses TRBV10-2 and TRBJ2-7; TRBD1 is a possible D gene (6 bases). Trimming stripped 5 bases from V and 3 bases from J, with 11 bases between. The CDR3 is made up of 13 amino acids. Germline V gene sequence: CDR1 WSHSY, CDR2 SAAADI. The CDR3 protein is CASSQQGSYEQYF. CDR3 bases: TGCGCCAGCAGTCAACAGGGAAGCTACGAGCAGTACTTC.

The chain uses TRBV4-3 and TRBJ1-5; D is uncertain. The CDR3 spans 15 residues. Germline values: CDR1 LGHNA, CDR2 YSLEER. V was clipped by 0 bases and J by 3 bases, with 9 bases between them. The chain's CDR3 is CASSQDRQVNQPQHF. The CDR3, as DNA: TGCGCCAGCAGCCAAGATCGGCAGGTCAATCAGCCCCAGCATTTT.

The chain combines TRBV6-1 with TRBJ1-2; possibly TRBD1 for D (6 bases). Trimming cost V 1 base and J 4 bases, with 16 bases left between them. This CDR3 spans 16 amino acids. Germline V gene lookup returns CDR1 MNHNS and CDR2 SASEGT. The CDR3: CASSEEVAAGAYGYTF. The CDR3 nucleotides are TGTGCCAGCAGTGAAGAGGTGGCGGCGGGGGCCTATGGCTACACCTTC.

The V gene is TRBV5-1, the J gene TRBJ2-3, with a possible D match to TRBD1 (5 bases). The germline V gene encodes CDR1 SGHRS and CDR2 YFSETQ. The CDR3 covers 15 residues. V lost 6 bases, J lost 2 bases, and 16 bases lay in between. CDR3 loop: CASTRSGQPTDTQYF. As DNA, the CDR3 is TGCGCCAGCACCAGATCAGGGCAACCCACAGATACGCAGTATTTT.

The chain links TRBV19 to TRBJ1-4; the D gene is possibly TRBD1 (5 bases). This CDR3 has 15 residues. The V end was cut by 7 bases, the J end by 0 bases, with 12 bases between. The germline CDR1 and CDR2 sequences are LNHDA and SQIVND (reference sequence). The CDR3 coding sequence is TGTGCCAGTAAGGACACGGGTGCAACTAATGAAAAACTGTTTTTT. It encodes CASKDTGATNEKLFF.

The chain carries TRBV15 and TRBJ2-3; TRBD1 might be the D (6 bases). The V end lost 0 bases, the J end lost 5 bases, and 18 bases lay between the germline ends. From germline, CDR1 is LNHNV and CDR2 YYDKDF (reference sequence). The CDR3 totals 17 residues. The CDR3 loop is CATSRDPRGTPRDTQYF. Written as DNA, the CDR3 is TGTGCCACCAGCAGAGATCCCAGGGGAACCCCGCGAGATACGCAGTATTTT. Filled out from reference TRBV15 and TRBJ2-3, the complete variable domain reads DAMVIQNPRYQVTQFGKPVTLSCSQTLNHNVMYWYQQKSSQAPKLLFHYYDKDFNNEADTPDNFQSRRPNTSFCFLDIRSPGLGDTAMYLCATSRDPRGTPRDTQYFGPGTRLTVL.